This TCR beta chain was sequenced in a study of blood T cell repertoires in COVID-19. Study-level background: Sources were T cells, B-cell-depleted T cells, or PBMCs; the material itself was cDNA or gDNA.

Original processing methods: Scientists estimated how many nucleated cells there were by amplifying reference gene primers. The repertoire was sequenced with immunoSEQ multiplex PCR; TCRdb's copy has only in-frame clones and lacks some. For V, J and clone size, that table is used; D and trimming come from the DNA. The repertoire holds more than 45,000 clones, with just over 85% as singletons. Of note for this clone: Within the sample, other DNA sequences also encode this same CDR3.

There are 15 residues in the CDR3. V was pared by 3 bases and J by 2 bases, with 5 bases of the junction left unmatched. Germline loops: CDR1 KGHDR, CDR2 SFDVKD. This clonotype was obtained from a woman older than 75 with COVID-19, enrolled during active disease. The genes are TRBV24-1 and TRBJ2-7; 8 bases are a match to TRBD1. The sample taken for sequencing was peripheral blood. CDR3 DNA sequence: TGTGCCACCAGTGATCCCCGGGACAGGACCTACGAGCAGTACTTC. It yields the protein CATSDPRDRTYEQYF.